These T cell receptor beta chains were read from a single sample in a study of T cells after yellow fever vaccination. TCRdb re-analysed the 5' RACE reads in MiXCR, keeping a single row per CDR3 protein. The table includes hundreds of thousands of distinct CDR3 sequences, around 17% detected once. The material sequenced was PBMCs, taken 5 days after the first yellow fever vaccination. The receptors stem from a man younger than 30 who received the YFV17D yellow fever vaccine. Both conserved end residues are part of each CDR3.

J gene: TRBJ1-1
V gene: TRBV4-1
CDR3 protein: CASSQDDRANTEAFF

J gene: TRBJ1-1
V gene: TRBV6-5
CDR3 protein: CANSYTPGQGTLSRAFF

J gene: TRBJ2-3
V gene: TRBV7-8
CDR3 protein: CASSFWRGSTDTQYF

J gene: TRBJ1-5
V gene: TRBV28
CDR3 protein: CASCSYTGFQPQHF

J gene: TRBJ1-2
V gene: TRBV29-1
CDR3 protein: CSVGGPNYGYTF

J gene: TRBJ2-1
V gene: TRBV9
CDR3 protein: CASSVRLAGGSSYNEQFF

J gene: TRBJ1-5
V gene: TRBV20-1
CDR3 protein: CSARRQGAISNQPQHF

J gene: TRBJ2-3
V gene: TRBV4-2
CDR3 protein: CASSQVTSGAPTDTQYF

J gene: TRBJ2-6
V gene: TRBV5-1
CDR3 protein: CASSPGLYSGANVLTF

J gene: TRBJ2-5
V gene: TRBV7-3
CDR3 protein: CASSLGIGGPKTGETQYF

J gene: TRBJ1-3
V gene: TRBV18
CDR3 protein: CASSPGSVGNTIYF

J gene: TRBJ2-2
V gene: TRBV28
CDR3 protein: CASIPSTDTGELFF

J gene: TRBJ2-4
V gene: TRBV6-2/TRBV6-3
CDR3 protein: CASINGGSTNIQYF

J gene: TRBJ1-2
V gene: TRBV19
CDR3 protein: CASSIVGPGGGYTF

J gene: TRBJ1-5
V gene: TRBV12-3/TRBV12-4
CDR3 protein: CASTSTVTSNQPQHF

J gene: TRBJ1-6
V gene: TRBV18
CDR3 protein: CASSPQDRGSPLHF

J gene: TRBJ2-5
V gene: TRBV7-2
CDR3 protein: CASSFRLADQETQYF

J gene: TRBJ1-5
V gene: TRBV14
CDR3 protein: CASSQGRETGHQPQHF

J gene: TRBJ2-7
V gene: TRBV12-3/TRBV12-4
CDR3 protein: CASRTEGSYEQYF

J gene: TRBJ2-1
V gene: TRBV5-1
CDR3 protein: CASSLTGPHNEQFF

J gene: TRBJ2-3
V gene: TRBV4-2
CDR3 protein: CASSGLSRAGIPSNTRSQYF

J gene: TRBJ1-5
V gene: TRBV28
CDR3 protein: CASSFPTGAPIWPQHF

J gene: TRBJ2-1
V gene: TRBV7-9
CDR3 protein: CASSLSGLPIWEQFF

J gene: TRBJ2-1
V gene: TRBV25-1
CDR3 protein: CASSELEALAYNEQFF

J gene: TRBJ2-7
V gene: TRBV6-2/TRBV6-3
CDR3 protein: CASSYFRRTGTYEQYF

J gene: TRBJ2-1
V gene: TRBV10-1
CDR3 protein: CASSEGNYNEQFF

J gene: TRBJ1-5
V gene: TRBV7-8
CDR3 protein: CASSFTGVGNQPQHF